This passage covers 7 T cell receptor beta chains from one sample sequenced in a study of tumor-infiltrating lymphocytes in primary liver carcinoma. It was from 20-30 mg of unsorted bulk tissue that RNA and DNA were co-extracted. From 500 ng total RNA, TCR beta cDNA was generated with a primer in the constant region. Generation of the TCR beta libraries relied on three nested multiplex PCR rounds using slightly modified ARM-PCR. Running 10 cycles apiece, the first two PCR rounds relied on TRBV1-TRBV30 forward primers together with a C-beta reverse primer. TCRdb redid the calling of the multiplex PCR reads with MiXCR, one entry per CDR3 protein. The data contain 60,000 to 90,000 distinct CDR3 sequences, approximately 74% of them seen just once; the ten biggest clones take up 25% to 35%. Material for sequencing was liver tumor tissue from sampling region 4. This sample's subset: tumor region T4, right-lateral pole. The origin of the receptors is a man aged 40-50 years with primary liver carcinoma and hepatitis B virus infection.

With regard to this clonotype: This may be a read error: a much more frequent sequence differs by one nucleotide. J is TRBJ1-1 and V is TRBV28; D is unclear. CDR1 and CDR2 (germline): MDHEN, SYDVKM. The CDR3 contains 13 residues. CDR3 protein: CASSPSANTETFF. CDR3 bases: TGTGCCAGCAGCCCCTCGGCTAACACTGAAACTTTCTTT. Drawing the rest from reference TRBV28 and TRBJ1-1, the complete variable domain is DVKVTQSSRYLVKRTGEKVFLECVQDMDHENMFWYRQDPGLGLRLIYFSYDVKMKEKGDIPEGYSVSREKKERFSLILESASTNQTSMYLCASSPSANTETFFGQGTRLTVV.

This chain links TRBV5-1 with TRBJ2-3, with 10 bases matching TRBD1. The CDR3 sequence is 15 residues long. Germline V gene data show CDR1 as SGHRS and CDR2 as YFSETQ. CDR3 residues: CSSSHDRGRADTQYF. CDR3 nucleotides: TGCAGCAGCAGCCATGACAGGGGGCGGGCAGATACGCAGTATTTT.

This clonotype appeared a few times. The junction does not match germline at one end; this may be a read error. The J gene is TRBJ2-1, the V gene TRBV2; tentatively, D is TRBD2 (5 bases). There are 14 residues in the CDR3. CDR1 is SNHLY and CDR2 is FYNNEI in the germline V gene. The CDR3: CASSVEGPYNEQFF. CDR3 coding DNA: TGTGCTAGCAGTGTAGAGGGTCCCTACAATGAGCAGTTCTTC. The whole variable domain, remainder taken from reference TRBV2 and TRBJ2-1, is EPEVTQTPSHQVTQMGQEVILRCVPISNHLYFYWYRQILGQKVEFLVSFYNNEISEKSEIFDDQFSVERPDGSNFTLKIRSTKLEDSAMYFCASSVEGPYNEQFFGPGTRLTVL.

In regard to this clonotype: Mismatch with germline at one junction end may stem from a read error. J is TRBJ2-5 and V is TRBV6-1; 10 nucleotides match TRBD2. CDR3 size: 16 residues. CDR1 is MNHNS, CDR2 SASEGT, per germline. Here the CDR3 DNA reads TGTGCCAGCAGTGAAGCGTCCGGGCTAGCGGGAGAGGCCCAATACTTC. It yields the protein CASSEASGLAGEAQYF.

This chain joins TRBV4-1 and TRBJ2-1; D remains unclear. The CDR3 spans 17 residues. V was trimmed by 4 bases and J by 0 bases, leaving 16 bases between them. The germline CDR1 and CDR2 sequences are MGHRA and YSYEKL. In nucleotides, the CDR3 is TGCGCCAGCAGCCGAGGTAGGCCGGGTAGCTCCTACAATGAGCAGTTCTTC. This gives the protein CASSRGRPGSSYNEQFF.

This clonotype showed up many times. CDR3 in DNA: TGCAGCGTTGAATTCGCGACGACTCGGGGGCAGTACTTC. The encoded protein is CSVEFATTRGQYF. J is TRBJ2-7 and V is TRBV29-1; D possibly corresponds to TRBD2 (5 bases). The CDR3 covers 13 residues. Trimming cost V 2 bases and J 9 bases, with 17 bases left between them. Germline values: CDR1 SQVTM, CDR2 ANQGSEA.

V is TRBV6-2 or TRBV6-3 and J is TRBJ1-5; D possibly corresponds to TRBD1 (5 bases). The CDR3 runs 15 residues. The germline CDR1 and CDR2 sequences are MNHEY and SVGEGT. The V gene lost 11 bases and the J gene lost 1 base, with 18 bases spanning the gap. The CDR3 spells CAGNLTGGSNQPQHF. In nucleotides, the CDR3 is TGTGCCGGCAATCTAACAGGTGGGAGCAATCAGCCCCAGCATTTT.